Listed here are 8 T cell receptor beta chains from one sample, sequenced in a study of identical twins. Each CDR3 protein gets one entry after TCRdb re-called the 5' RACE reads with MiXCR. The repertoire holds roughly 770,000 distinct CDR3 sequences, with roughly 18% as singletons. A further study also used this sample, focusing on T cells expressing NK-cell markers.

Sequenced: PBMCs. The receptors stem from a young woman in good health.

This sequence joins TRBV29-1 and TRBJ1-1; maybe TRBD1 (5 bases). CDR1 is SQVTM, CDR2 ANQGSEA, per germline. Trimming cost V 6 bases and J 0 bases, with 8 bases left between them. This CDR3 spans 12 amino acids. CDR3 sequence reads: CSVRRVNTEAFF. DNA for the CDR3: TGCAGCGTGCGCAGGGTGAACACTGAAGCTTTCTTT.

This clonotype has a handful of counts. The V call is TRBV7-3, the J call TRBJ2-7; a possible D gene is TRBD1 (6 bases). Germline V gene sequence: CDR1 SGHTA, CDR2 FQGTGA. The CDR3 consists of 15 residues. The V gene lost 2 bases and the J gene lost 6 bases, with 17 bases spanning the gap. The CDR3 nucleotides read TGTGCCAGCAGCTTACTCCCCCAGGGGCCTACCGAGCAGTACTTC. This translates into CASSLLPQGPTEQYF.

V gene TRBV5-1 combines with J gene TRBJ1-4; 8 bases are shared with TRBD1. The germline CDR1 and CDR2 sequences are SGHRS and YFSETQ. J was trimmed by 9 bases and V by 4 bases; bases with no gene match: 20. The CDR3 covers 18 residues. The CDR3 reads CASSRELGQAITTQKLFF. The DNA for the CDR3 is TGCGCCAGCAGCCGTGAGTTGGGACAGGCAATAACAACGCAAAAACTGTTTTTT.

The V gene is TRBV15, the J gene TRBJ2-7; the D call may be TRBD1 or TRBD2 (5 bases each). The V and J ends lost 3 bases and 9 bases respectively, with 21 bases between them. The CDR3 length is 15 residues. Germline CDR1 and CDR2: LNHNV and YYDKDF (reference sequence). CDR3 in DNA: TGTGCCACCAGCAGTGCCCCCGGGGCGAGTGCGGTGCAGTACTTC. Translating gives CATSSAPGASAVQYF.

This chain links TRBV5-1 with TRBJ1-5; D perhaps matches TRBD1 (6 bases). CDR1 and CDR2 (germline): SGHRS, YFSETQ. The CDR3 is made up of 15 amino acids. The ends were cut back, 1 base at V and 3 bases at J, with 11 bases in the middle. CDR3 DNA sequence: TGCGCCAGCAGCTTGCGGGGGGCTCCCAATCAGCCCCAGCATTTT. The encoded protein is CASSLRGAPNQPQHF.

V and J are TRBV27 and TRBJ2-3; 8 nucleotides align to TRBD2. The V gene's germline CDR1 is MNHEY and CDR2 SMNVEV (reference sequence). The CDR3 runs to 14 residues. The V and J ends lost 7 bases and 2 bases, in that order; junction bases with no gene match: 5. CDR3 coding DNA: TGTGCCAGCACGGGGGGGAGGAACACAGATACGCAGTATTTT. The encoded protein is CASTGGRNTDTQYF.

This clonotype has only one observation. A junction boundary mismatches the germline segment, possibly from a read error. The genes are TRBV12-3 or TRBV12-4 and TRBJ2-5, with a possible D match to TRBD2 (5 bases). This CDR3 spans 18 amino acids. The CDR3 bases are TGTGCCATCAGTTCAACTGCTCGGGGTAGCCGAGTGGGGGAGACCCAGTACTTC. Translation: CAISSTARGSRVGETQYF.

This clonotype was seen just once. The rearrangement links TRBV6-5 to TRBJ2-4, with 7 bases identical to TRBD1. Germline values: CDR1 MNHEY, CDR2 SVGAGI. The CDR3 spans 18 residues. With 2 bases clipped from V and 7 bases from J, the junction kept 17 bases outside the gene matches. The CDR3 DNA sequence: TGTGCCAGCAGTTACGGACAGGTCATGAAAGGTCCTAAGAACATTCAGTACTTC. This codes for CASSYGQVMKGPKNIQYF.